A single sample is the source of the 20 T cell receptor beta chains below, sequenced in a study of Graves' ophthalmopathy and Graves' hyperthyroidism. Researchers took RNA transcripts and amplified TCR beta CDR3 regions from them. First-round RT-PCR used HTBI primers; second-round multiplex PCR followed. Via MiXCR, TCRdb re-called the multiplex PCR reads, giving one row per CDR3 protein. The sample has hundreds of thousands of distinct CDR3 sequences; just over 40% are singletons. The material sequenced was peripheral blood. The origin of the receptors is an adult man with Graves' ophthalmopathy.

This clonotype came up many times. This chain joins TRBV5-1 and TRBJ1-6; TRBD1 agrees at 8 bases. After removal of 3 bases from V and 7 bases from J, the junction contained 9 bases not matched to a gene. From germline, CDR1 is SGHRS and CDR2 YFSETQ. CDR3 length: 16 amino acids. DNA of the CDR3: TGCGCCAGCAGCTCCCTCGTGGGACAGGCGAATTCACCCCTCCACTTT. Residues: CASSSLVGQANSPLHF.

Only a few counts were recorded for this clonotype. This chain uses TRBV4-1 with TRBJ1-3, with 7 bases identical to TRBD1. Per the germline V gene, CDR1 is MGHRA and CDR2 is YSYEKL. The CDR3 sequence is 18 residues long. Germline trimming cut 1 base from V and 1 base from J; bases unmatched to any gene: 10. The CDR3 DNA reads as TGCGCCAGCAGCCAAGGGGCGACAGGGATCCTTTCTGGAAACACCATATATTTT. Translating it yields CASSQGATGILSGNTIYF.

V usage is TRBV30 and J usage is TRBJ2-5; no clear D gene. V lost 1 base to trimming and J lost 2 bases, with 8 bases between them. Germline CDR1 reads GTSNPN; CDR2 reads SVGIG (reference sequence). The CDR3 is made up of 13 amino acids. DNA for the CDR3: TGTGCCTGGAGTGATCGAGTACAAGAGACCCAGTACTTC. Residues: CAWSDRVQETQYF.

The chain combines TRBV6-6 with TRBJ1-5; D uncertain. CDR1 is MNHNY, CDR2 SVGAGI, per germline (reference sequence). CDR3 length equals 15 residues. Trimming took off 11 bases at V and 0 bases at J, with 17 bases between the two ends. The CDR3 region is CAVSRVAFSNQPQHF. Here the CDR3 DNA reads TGTGCCGTTAGCCGGGTTGCTTTTAGCAATCAGCCCCAGCATTTT.

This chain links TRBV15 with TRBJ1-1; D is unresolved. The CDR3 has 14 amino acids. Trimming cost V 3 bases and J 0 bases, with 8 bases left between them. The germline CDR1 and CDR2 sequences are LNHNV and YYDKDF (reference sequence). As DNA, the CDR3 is TGTGCCACCAGCAGTTTAGAGCTGAACACTGAAGCTTTCTTT. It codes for CATSSLELNTEAFF.

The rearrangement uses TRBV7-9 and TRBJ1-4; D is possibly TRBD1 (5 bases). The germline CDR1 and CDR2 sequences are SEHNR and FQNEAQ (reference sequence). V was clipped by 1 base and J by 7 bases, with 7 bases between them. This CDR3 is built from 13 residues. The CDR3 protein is CASSLGRVEKLFF. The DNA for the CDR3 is TGTGCCAGCAGCTTAGGCAGGGTTGAAAAACTGTTTTTT.

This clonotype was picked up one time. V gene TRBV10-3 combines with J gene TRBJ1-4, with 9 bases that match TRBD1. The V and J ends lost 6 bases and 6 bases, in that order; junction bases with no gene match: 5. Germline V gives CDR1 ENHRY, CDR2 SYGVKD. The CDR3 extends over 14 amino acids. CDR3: CAISSGTGHEKLFF. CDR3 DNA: TGTGCCATCAGCAGCGGGACAGGGCATGAAAAACTGTTTTTT.

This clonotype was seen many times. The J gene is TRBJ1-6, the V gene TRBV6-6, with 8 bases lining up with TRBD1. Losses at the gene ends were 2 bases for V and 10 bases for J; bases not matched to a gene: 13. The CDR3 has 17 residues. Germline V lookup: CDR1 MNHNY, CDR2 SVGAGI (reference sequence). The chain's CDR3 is CASSYRLSDRGGSPLHF. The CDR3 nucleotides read TGTGCCAGCAGTTACCGCCTAAGCGACAGGGGAGGATCACCCCTCCACTTT.

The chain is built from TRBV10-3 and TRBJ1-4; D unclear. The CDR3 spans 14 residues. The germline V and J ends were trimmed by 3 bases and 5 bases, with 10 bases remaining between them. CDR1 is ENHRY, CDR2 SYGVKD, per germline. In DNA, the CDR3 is TGTGCCATCAGTGAAGGTCGTCGCAATGAAAAACTGTTTTTT. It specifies CAISEGRRNEKLFF.

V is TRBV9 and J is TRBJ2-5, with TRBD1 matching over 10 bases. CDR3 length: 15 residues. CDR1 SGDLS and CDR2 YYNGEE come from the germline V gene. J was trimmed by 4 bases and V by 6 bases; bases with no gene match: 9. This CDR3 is CASTSGQGRRETQYF. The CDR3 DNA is TGTGCCAGCACGTCGGGACAGGGGCGGCGAGAGACCCAGTACTTC.

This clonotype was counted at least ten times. The CDR3 loop is CASSQVQGRAETQYF. The CDR3 coding sequence is TGCGCCAGCAGCCAAGTACAGGGGAGGGCGGAGACCCAGTACTTC. V and J are TRBV4-1 and TRBJ2-5; D is tentatively TRBD1 or TRBD2 (7 bases each). CDR3 length: 15 amino acids. Trimming took 1 base from V and 5 from J, leaving 14 bases between them. Germline V gene lookup returns CDR1 MGHRA and CDR2 YSYEKL.

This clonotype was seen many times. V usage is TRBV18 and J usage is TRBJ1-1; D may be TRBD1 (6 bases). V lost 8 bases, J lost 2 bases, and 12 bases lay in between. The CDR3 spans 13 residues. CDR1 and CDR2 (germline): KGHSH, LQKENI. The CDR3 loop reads CASSPGTNTEAFF. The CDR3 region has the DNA TGTGCCAGCAGCCCCGGGACAAACACTGAAGCTTTCTTT.

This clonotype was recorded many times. The CDR3 protein is CASSLTTHQPQHF. DNA of the CDR3: TGTGCCAGCAGTCTGACGACCCATCAGCCCCAGCATTTT. This chain links TRBV2 with TRBJ1-5, with D uncertain. Germline V gene data show CDR1 as SNHLY and CDR2 as FYNNEI. The CDR3 sequence is 13 residues long. V lost 5 bases to trimming and J lost 5 bases, with 10 bases between them.

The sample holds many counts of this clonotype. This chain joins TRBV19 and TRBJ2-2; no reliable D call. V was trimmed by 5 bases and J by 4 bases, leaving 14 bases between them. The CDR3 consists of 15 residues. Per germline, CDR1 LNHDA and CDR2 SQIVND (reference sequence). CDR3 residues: CASSLQKVVTGELFF. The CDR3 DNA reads TGTGCCAGTAGTCTCCAGAAGGTGGTCACCGGGGAGCTGTTTTTT.

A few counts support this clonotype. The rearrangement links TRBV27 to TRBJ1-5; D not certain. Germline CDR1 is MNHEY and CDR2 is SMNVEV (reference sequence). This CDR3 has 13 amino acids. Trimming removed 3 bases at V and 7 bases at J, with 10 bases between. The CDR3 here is CASSFGFRQPQHF. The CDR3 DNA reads TGTGCCAGCAGTTTTGGATTTCGGCAGCCCCAGCATTTT.

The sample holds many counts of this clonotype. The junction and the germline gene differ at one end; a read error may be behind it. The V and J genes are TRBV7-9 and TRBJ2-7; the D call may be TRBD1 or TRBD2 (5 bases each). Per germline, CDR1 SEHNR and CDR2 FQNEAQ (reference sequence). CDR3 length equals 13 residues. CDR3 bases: TGCGCCAGCAGCCCCCGGGACGGCTACGAGCAGTACTTC. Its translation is CASSPRDGYEQYF.

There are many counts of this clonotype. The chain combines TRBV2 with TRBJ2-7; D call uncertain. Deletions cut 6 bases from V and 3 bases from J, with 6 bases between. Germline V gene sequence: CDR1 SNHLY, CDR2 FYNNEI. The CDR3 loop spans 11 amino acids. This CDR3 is CASRGFYEQYF. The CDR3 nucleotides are TGTGCCAGCAGAGGTTTCTACGAGCAGTACTTC.

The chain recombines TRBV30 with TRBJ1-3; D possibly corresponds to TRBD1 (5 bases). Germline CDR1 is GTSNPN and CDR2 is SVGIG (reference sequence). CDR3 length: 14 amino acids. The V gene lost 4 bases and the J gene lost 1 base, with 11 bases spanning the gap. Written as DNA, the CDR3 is TGTGCCTGGATGGACACTTCTTCTGGAAACACCATATATTTT. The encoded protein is CAWMDTSSGNTIYF.

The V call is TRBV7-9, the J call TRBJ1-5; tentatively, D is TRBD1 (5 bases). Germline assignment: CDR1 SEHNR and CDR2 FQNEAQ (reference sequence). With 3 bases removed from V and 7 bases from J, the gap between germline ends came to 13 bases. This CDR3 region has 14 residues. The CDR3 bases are TGTGCCAGCAGCTTCTTCCAGGGAATCCAGCCCCAGCATTTT. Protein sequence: CASSFFQGIQPQHF.

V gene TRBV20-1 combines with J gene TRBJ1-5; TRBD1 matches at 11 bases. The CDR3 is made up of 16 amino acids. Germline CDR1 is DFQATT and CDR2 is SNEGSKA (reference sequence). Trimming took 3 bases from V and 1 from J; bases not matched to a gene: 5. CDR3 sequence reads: CSASRGTGGSNQPQHF. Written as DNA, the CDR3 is TGCAGTGCTAGTAGGGGGACAGGGGGGAGCAATCAGCCCCAGCATTTT.